This T cell receptor (beta chain) was obtained from a study of Tregs in tolerant kidney transplant recipients. Generated by immunoSEQ multiplex PCR, the TCRdb table keeps only in-frame clones and is missing some. The table records fewer than 100,000 clones, approximately 93% of them present only once. A remark on this clone: Antigen: not known.

CDR1 and CDR2 from the germline V gene are LGHNA and YNFKEQ. J gave up 4 bases and V 0 bases, and 5 bases lay outside the gene matches. CDR3 length: 16 residues. Study findings and constraints: Antigen-driven expansion was suggested because donor-specific Tregs expanded more than all Tregs in tolerant patients. Nucleotide sequences could not be compared across some patients' samples due to primer changes.

The source of this sequence is a human donor who received a combined kidney and bone marrow transplant. The sample here was CD4+ T cells from blood, taken before the transplant. The chain has TRBV4-2 and TRBJ2-2, with 7 bases fitting TRBD1. CDR3 amino acids: CASSQEPGTATGELFF. For the CDR3, the DNA is TGTGCCAGCAGCCAAGAGCCCGGGACAGCCACCGGGGAGCTGTTTTTT.